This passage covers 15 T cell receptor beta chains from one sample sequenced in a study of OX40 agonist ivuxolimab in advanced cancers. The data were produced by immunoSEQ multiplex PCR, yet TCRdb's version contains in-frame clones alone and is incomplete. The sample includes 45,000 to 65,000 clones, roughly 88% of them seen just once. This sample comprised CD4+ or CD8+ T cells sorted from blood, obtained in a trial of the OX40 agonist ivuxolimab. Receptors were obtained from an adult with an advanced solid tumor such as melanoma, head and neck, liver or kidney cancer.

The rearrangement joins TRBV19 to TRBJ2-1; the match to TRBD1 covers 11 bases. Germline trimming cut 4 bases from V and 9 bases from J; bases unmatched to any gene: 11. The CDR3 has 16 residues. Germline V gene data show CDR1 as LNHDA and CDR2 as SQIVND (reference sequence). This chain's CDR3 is CASSTPDRGPGGEQFF. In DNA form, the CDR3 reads TGTGCCAGTAGTACCCCGGACAGGGGGCCTGGAGGTGAGCAGTTCTTC.

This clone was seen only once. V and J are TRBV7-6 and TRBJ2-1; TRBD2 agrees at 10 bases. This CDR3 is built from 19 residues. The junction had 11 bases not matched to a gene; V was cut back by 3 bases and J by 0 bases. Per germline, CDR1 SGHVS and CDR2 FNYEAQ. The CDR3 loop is CASSLVSSGGQSSYNEQFF. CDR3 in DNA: TGTGCCAGCAGCTTGGTGTCTAGCGGGGGCCAAAGCTCCTACAATGAGCAGTTCTTC.

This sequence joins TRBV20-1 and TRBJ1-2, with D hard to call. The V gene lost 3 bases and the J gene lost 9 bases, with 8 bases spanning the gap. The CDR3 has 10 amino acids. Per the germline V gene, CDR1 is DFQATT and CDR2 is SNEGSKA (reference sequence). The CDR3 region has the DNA TGCAGTGCTAGCCCCCAGAGCTACACCTTC. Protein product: CSASPQSYTF.

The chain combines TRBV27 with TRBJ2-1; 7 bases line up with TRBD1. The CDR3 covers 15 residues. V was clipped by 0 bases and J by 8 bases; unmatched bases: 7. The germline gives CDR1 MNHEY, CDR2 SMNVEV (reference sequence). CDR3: CASSLSRQGSHEQFF. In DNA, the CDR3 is TGTGCCAGCAGTTTATCGAGACAGGGATCCCATGAGCAGTTCTTC.

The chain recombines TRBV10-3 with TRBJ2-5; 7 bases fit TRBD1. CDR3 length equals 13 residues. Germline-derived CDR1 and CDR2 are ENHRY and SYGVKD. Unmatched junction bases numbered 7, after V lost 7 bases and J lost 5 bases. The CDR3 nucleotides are TGTGCCATCAAGGAACAGGGGTTTGAGACCCAGTACTTC. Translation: CAIKEQGFETQYF.

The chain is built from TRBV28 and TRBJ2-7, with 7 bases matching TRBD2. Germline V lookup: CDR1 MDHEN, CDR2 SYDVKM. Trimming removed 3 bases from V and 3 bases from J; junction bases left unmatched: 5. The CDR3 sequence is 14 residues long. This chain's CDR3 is CASSLVIAGYEQYF. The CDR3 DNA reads TGTGCCAGCAGTTTGGTAATAGCGGGCTACGAGCAGTACTTC.

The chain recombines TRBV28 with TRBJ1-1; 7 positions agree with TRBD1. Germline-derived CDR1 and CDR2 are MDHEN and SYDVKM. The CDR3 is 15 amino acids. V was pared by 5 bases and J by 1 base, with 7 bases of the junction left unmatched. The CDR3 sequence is CASSPYRGRNTEAFF. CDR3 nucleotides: TGTGCCAGCAGTCCATACAGGGGAAGGAACACTGAAGCTTTCTTT.

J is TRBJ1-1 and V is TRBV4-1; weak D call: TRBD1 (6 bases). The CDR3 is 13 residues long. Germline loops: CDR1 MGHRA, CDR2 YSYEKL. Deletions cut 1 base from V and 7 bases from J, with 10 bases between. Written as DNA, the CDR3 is TGCGCCAGCAGCCAAGCCACAGGGAGTGAAGCTTTCTTT. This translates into CASSQATGSEAFF.

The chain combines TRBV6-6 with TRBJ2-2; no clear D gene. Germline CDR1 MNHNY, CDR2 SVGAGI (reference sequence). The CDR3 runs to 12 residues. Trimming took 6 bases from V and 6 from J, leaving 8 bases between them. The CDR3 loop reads CASSDSSGELFF. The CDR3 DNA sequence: TGTGCCAGCAGCGATTCGTCCGGGGAGCTGTTTTTT.

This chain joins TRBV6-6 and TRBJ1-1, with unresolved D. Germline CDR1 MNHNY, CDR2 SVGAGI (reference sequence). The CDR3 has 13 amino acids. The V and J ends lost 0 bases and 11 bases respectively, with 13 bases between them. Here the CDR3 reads CASSYSMALEAFF. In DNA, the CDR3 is TGTGCCAGCAGTTACTCGATGGCCCTGGAGGCTTTCTTT.

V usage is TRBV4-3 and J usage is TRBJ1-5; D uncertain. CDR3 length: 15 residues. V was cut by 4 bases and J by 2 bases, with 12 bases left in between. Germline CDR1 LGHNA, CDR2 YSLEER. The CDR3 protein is CASSLRRSGNQPQHF. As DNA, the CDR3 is TGCGCCAGCAGCCTCAGACGTAGCGGCAATCAGCCCCAGCATTTT.

The CDR3 DNA sequence: TGTGCCAGCAGTCACAGGTGGGGATCCTACAATGAGCAGTTCTTC. This codes for CASSHRWGSYNEQFF. The chain uses TRBV27 and TRBJ2-1; tentative D call: TRBD1 (5 bases). The CDR3 loop spans 15 amino acids. Trimming shortened V by 5 bases and J by 1 base, and 12 bases separated the two germline ends. Germline V gene lookup returns CDR1 MNHEY and CDR2 SMNVEV (reference sequence).

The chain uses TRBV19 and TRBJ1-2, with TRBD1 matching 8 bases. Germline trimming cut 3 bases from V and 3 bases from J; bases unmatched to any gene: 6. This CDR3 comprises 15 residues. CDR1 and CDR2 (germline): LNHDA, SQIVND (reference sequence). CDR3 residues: CASSIFLTGDYGYTF. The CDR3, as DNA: TGTGCCAGTAGTATCTTCCTGACAGGGGACTATGGCTACACCTTC.

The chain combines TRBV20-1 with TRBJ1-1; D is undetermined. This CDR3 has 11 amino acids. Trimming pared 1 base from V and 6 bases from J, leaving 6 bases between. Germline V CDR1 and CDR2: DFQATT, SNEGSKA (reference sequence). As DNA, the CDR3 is TGCAGTGCTAGAGCGGCGTCTGAAGCTTTCTTT. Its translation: CSARAASEAFF.

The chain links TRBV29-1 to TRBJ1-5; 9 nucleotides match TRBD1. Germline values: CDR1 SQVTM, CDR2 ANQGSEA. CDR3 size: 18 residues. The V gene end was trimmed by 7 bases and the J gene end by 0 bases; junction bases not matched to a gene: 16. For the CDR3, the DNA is TGCAGCGGTCCCCATGCGGGACAGGGACCTTATAGCAATCAGCCCCAGCATTTT. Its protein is CSGPHAGQGPYSNQPQHF.